The T cell receptor (beta chain) under discussion was sequenced for a study of identical twins (dated by TCRdb to about 2016). In the study overall: The study deep-sequenced TCR alpha and beta repertoires from monozygotic twins, unrelated adults of various ages and cord blood to test whether fetal clonotypes persist. Replicate twin experiments were performed at different times using different library preparation protocols to rule out contamination. Overall study outcomes, separate from this receptor: Because the same donors could not be followed over many years, the conclusions relied on cross-sectional statistical analysis. In monozygotic twins, out-of-frame TCR alpha sharing was systematically underestimated by recombination models, although the models agreed with sharing between unrelated individuals. Out-of-frame TCR alpha sequences shared between twins showed an excess of low generation-probability sequences compared with coincidental sharing between unrelated individuals. Abundant cord blood beta clonotypes carried fewer insertions; young adult naive repertoires showed a weaker similar trend, while memory repertoires showed none. The excess sharing between twins in beta out-of-frame sequences was weaker because fewer shared sequences reduced the signal-to-noise ratio. Zero-insertion analyses could be partly confounded by invariant T cells such as MAIT and iNKT, although diverse VJ usage argued against such confounding for most clonotypes.

All donors were healthy Caucasians. Three pairs of female monozygotic twins, all aged about 18 to 30 years, made up the twin cohort. CD4+ and CD8+ T cell populations were isolated with positive isolation kits from Invitrogen. From the germline V gene, CDR1 is MDHEN and CDR2 is SYDVKM. Between the V and J ends, shortened by 5 bases and 2 bases respectively, the junction contains 16 bases. The CDR3 measures 15 amino acids from cysteine to phenylalanine. Here the CDR3 DNA is all that survives: 45 bases in frame from base 1. Libraries were built with 5' RACE. TCRdb lists the instrument as Illumina HiSeq 2000. A universal primer binding site was added through template switching, and the final cDNA carried a unique molecular identifier so that TCR cDNA molecules could be counted accurately. First-strand cDNA for TCR alpha and beta chains was synthesized from specific primers in the conserved constant-segment region. To control for contamination, every cDNA library carried two barcodes: a SMART-Mk sample barcode plus Illumina barcodes. Two successive PCR steps introduced TruSeq adapter sequences along with Illumina sample barcodes. Sequencing of the TCR alpha and beta cDNA libraries was done on the Illumina HiSeq platform using custom primers. Processing in the source paper ran as follows. MiGEC was used to process raw reads and extract unique molecular identifiers, and MiXCR was used to find CDR3 positions. Recombination models were inferred per individual with the repgenHMM and IGoR tools using an EM algorithm. The analysis of shared clonotypes was done with the tcR package in R, with sharing normalized by the product of cloneset sizes. Out-of-frame nonproductive sequences were analyzed to study raw recombination free of thymic and clonal selection effects. TCRdb redid the processing of the public reads, applying fastp at Q25 and MiXCR, and retained in-frame beta chains. Each entry is one CDR3 protein sequence, shown with its most common DNA and genes. The V and J calls here are based on TCRdb, not the publication. The table for this sample lists some 320,000 distinct CDR3 sequences; about 12% of them were counted only once. 6% to 9% of the sample rests with the top ten.

A word on this clonotype: Its antigen is still unknown. No quality values exist for individual bases; no much larger clone is one base distant.

These data were likewise used in another study, on yellow fever vaccine responses in identical twins. Per the second study: According to the authors, in identical twins the way T cells responded to vaccination appeared partly convergent and partly personalized. In the study, vaccine-responding T cell clones were precisely tracked in identical twins.

This chain is built from TRBV28 and TRBJ2-7, with the D call perhaps TRBD1 or TRBD2, as 6 bases match in each case. The sequence was obtained from a woman between 18 and 30 years old in good health. The sequenced sample was CD8+ T cells sorted from blood. The CDR3 region reads CASSEVGGLTYEQYF. The DNA sequence is given as TGTGCCAGCAGTGAGGTCGGGGGCCTAACCTACGAGCAGTACTTC.